The rows below give T cell receptor beta chains drawn from one sample of a study of OX40 agonist ivuxolimab in advanced cancers. The data were produced by immunoSEQ multiplex PCR, yet TCRdb's version contains in-frame clones alone and is incomplete. Found here are 90,000 to 100,000 clones, 75% to 90% of them singletons; the top ten hold around 0.8%. The source was CD4+ or CD8+ T cells sorted from blood, collected in a trial of the OX40 agonist ivuxolimab. The receptors here all came from an adult with an advanced solid tumor such as melanoma, head and neck, liver or kidney cancer. Each CDR3 is given with its conserved first and last residue. Fields, in order: V gene, clone size, D gene, J gene, CDR3 DNA, CDR3 protein. The D gene is left open where the match is weak. Size is omitted from some rows. Given values are once, few, many or a class for expanded clones.

v_call: TRBV6-5
clone_size: NA
d_call: TRBD1
j_call: TRBJ1-3
cdr3_nt: TGTGCCAGCAGCAGGGACAGGGGAAACACCATATATTTT
cdr3_aa: CASSRDRGNTIYF

v_call: TRBV7-2
clone_size: NA
d_call: TRBD2
j_call: TRBJ2-1
cdr3_nt: TGTGCCAGCAGCGCAGCGGGACTGGCCTCCAATGAGCAGTTCTTC
cdr3_aa: CASSAAGLASNEQFF

v_call: TRBV7-9
clone_size: NA
d_call: NA
j_call: TRBJ2-5
cdr3_nt: TGTGCCAGCACCCCGGGACTAGAGACCCAGTACTTC
cdr3_aa: CASTPGLETQYF

v_call: TRBV5-4
clone_size: NA
d_call: TRBD1
j_call: TRBJ1-1
cdr3_nt: TGTGCCAGCAGCTTAGGAGGACAGGGGGGGACTGAAGCTTTCTTT
cdr3_aa: CASSLGGQGGTEAFF

v_call: TRBV4-3
clone_size: NA
d_call: NA
j_call: TRBJ1-5
cdr3_nt: TGCGCCAGCAGCCAAGATCACAGGGCTCATCAGCCCCAGCATTTT
cdr3_aa: CASSQDHRAHQPQHF

v_call: TRBV19
clone_size: NA
d_call: TRBD1
j_call: TRBJ2-7
cdr3_nt: TGTGCCAGTAGTGGACAGGGAACCCCCTACGAGCAGTACTTC
cdr3_aa: CASSGQGTPYEQYF

v_call: TRBV11-2
clone_size: NA
d_call: TRBD1
j_call: TRBJ1-4
cdr3_nt: TGTGCCAGCAGCGTCGGGACAGGGTCTGGCGAAAAACTGTTTTTT
cdr3_aa: CASSVGTGSGEKLFF

v_call: TRBV9
clone_size: NA
d_call: NA
j_call: TRBJ1-1
cdr3_nt: TGTGCCAGCAGTTCTCAGGGGAGCACTGAAGCTTTCTTT
cdr3_aa: CASSSQGSTEAFF

v_call: TRBV7-2
clone_size: once
d_call: NA
j_call: TRBJ2-1
cdr3_nt: TGTGCCAGCAGCTTCACGGGGTATGAGCAGTTCTTC
cdr3_aa: CASSFTGYEQFF

v_call: TRBV11-2
clone_size: NA
d_call: TRBD1
j_call: TRBJ1-6
cdr3_nt: TGTGCCAGCAGCTTAGAAACCCAGGGGGCAATTTCACCCCTCCACTTT
cdr3_aa: CASSLETQGAISPLHF

v_call: TRBV7-9
clone_size: NA
d_call: NA
j_call: TRBJ1-4
cdr3_nt: TGTGCCAGCAGCGCCCGGGAGAACAGAGAACTGTTTTTT
cdr3_aa: CASSARENRELFF

v_call: TRBV6-5
clone_size: NA
d_call: TRBD1
j_call: TRBJ1-4
cdr3_nt: TGTGCCAGCAGTTCTCCCCGGGACAGGATGGGGGAACTGTTTTTT
cdr3_aa: CASSSPRDRMGELFF

v_call: TRBV28
clone_size: NA
d_call: TRBD1
j_call: TRBJ1-2
cdr3_nt: TGTGCCAGCAGTTCTTCCGGGACAGGGGGCGGCTACACCTTC
cdr3_aa: CASSSSGTGGGYTF

v_call: TRBV13
clone_size: NA
d_call: NA
j_call: TRBJ2-1
cdr3_nt: TGTGCCAGCAGCTACGGGGACTCCTACAATGAGCAGTTCTTC
cdr3_aa: CASSYGDSYNEQFF

v_call: TRBV4-2
clone_size: NA
d_call: NA
j_call: TRBJ1-1
cdr3_nt: TGTGCCAGCAGCCAAGATCTCTTGAACACTGAAGCTTTCTTT
cdr3_aa: CASSQDLLNTEAFF

v_call: TRBV7-9
clone_size: NA
d_call: NA
j_call: TRBJ2-7
cdr3_nt: TGTGCCAGCAGCTTAAGCAGGGGAAACCTCCAGCAGTACTTC
cdr3_aa: CASSLSRGNLQQYF

v_call: TRBV6-5
clone_size: NA
d_call: NA
j_call: TRBJ2-2
cdr3_nt: TGTGCCAGCAGTTCCCCGCGGACGAACACCGGGGAGCTGTTTTTT
cdr3_aa: CASSSPRTNTGELFF

v_call: TRBV6-5
clone_size: NA
d_call: NA
j_call: TRBJ2-1
cdr3_nt: TGTGCCAGCAGTTACGCGGCTACCCCTAACAATGAGCAGTTCTTC
cdr3_aa: CASSYAATPNNEQFF

v_call: TRBV9
clone_size: NA
d_call: TRBD1
j_call: TRBJ2-5
cdr3_nt: TGTGCCAGCAGCCGGACAGGGACTCGTGAGACCCAGTACTTC
cdr3_aa: CASSRTGTRETQYF

v_call: TRBV30
clone_size: NA
d_call: NA
j_call: TRBJ1-5
cdr3_nt: TGTGCCTTCTCGGAAGGCAGCTATCAGCCCCAGCATTTT
cdr3_aa: CAFSEGSYQPQHF

v_call: TRBV29-1
clone_size: NA
d_call: NA
j_call: TRBJ2-3
cdr3_nt: TGCAGTGGAGGGGGGGACGGTACGCAGTATTTT
cdr3_aa: CSGGGDGTQYF

v_call: TRBV6-5
clone_size: NA
d_call: TRBD2
j_call: TRBJ2-7
cdr3_nt: TGTGCCAGCAGTTACATCGGCGGGAGAGTGAGCGAGCAGTACTTC
cdr3_aa: CASSYIGGRVSEQYF

v_call: TRBV4-3
clone_size: few
d_call: NA
j_call: TRBJ1-1
cdr3_nt: TGCGCCAGCAGCCAGGCTACGGGAAACACTGAAGCTTTCTTT
cdr3_aa: CASSQATGNTEAFF

v_call: TRBV5-1
clone_size: NA
d_call: TRBD1
j_call: TRBJ2-5
cdr3_nt: TGCGCCAGCAGCTCCCGGGACAGGGAATATCAAGAGACCCAGTACTTC
cdr3_aa: CASSSRDREYQETQYF

v_call: TRBV5-4
clone_size: NA
d_call: NA
j_call: TRBJ2-6
cdr3_nt: TGTGCCAGCAGCCCCAAGGGTACCGGGGCCAACGTCCTGACTTTC
cdr3_aa: CASSPKGTGANVLTF

v_call: TRBV27
clone_size: NA
d_call: NA
j_call: TRBJ2-6
cdr3_nt: TGTGCCACTAGAGGGACTGGGGCCAACGTCCTGACTTTC
cdr3_aa: CATRGTGANVLTF

v_call: TRBV5-4
clone_size: NA
d_call: NA
j_call: TRBJ2-5
cdr3_nt: TGTGCCAGCAGCCCAGGGAGGACAGGCAATTTTCAAGAGACCCAGTACTTC
cdr3_aa: CASSPGRTGNFQETQYF

v_call: TRBV30
clone_size: NA
d_call: TRBD2
j_call: TRBJ2-3
cdr3_nt: TGTGCCTGGAGTGTTTTAAGCGGGACTAGCACAGATACGCAGTATTTT
cdr3_aa: CAWSVLSGTSTDTQYF

v_call: TRBV20-1
clone_size: NA
d_call: NA
j_call: TRBJ2-5
cdr3_nt: TGCTCCATGAAAACCGAGACCCAGTACTTC
cdr3_aa: CSMKTETQYF

v_call: TRBV2
clone_size: NA
d_call: TRBD2
j_call: TRBJ2-2
cdr3_nt: TGTGCCAGCCTCAAAACTAGCGGAAACACCGGGGAGCTGTTTTTT
cdr3_aa: CASLKTSGNTGELFF

v_call: TRBV30
clone_size: NA
d_call: NA
j_call: TRBJ1-1
cdr3_nt: TGTGCCTGGACTGGGACGGCCGGGGGTGAAGCTTTCTTT
cdr3_aa: CAWTGTAGGEAFF

v_call: TRBV27
clone_size: NA
d_call: NA
j_call: TRBJ1-5
cdr3_nt: TGTGCCAGCAGTCCTGGCTCTCCCGGGCAGCCCCAGCATTTT
cdr3_aa: CASSPGSPGQPQHF

v_call: TRBV27
clone_size: NA
d_call: TRBD1
j_call: TRBJ2-7
cdr3_nt: TGTGCCAGCAGCTCTGACAGGGTAGGAAAGAACGAGCAGTACTTC
cdr3_aa: CASSSDRVGKNEQYF

v_call: TRBV18
clone_size: NA
d_call: NA
j_call: TRBJ2-1
cdr3_nt: TGTGCCAGCTCTCGGGGGCAGGGTAGAAATGAGCAGTTCTTC
cdr3_aa: CASSRGQGRNEQFF

v_call: TRBV7-6
clone_size: NA
d_call: NA
j_call: TRBJ2-1
cdr3_nt: TGTGCCAGCAGCCCACTACAGGGTACCGGGGCATACAATGAGCAGTTCTTC
cdr3_aa: CASSPLQGTGAYNEQFF

v_call: TRBV9
clone_size: NA
d_call: TRBD2
j_call: TRBJ2-1
cdr3_nt: TGTGCCAGCAGCCCCACAGGACTAGCGGAAAGCTCCTACAATGAGCAGTTCTTC
cdr3_aa: CASSPTGLAESSYNEQFF

v_call: TRBV5-4
clone_size: NA
d_call: NA
j_call: TRBJ2-3
cdr3_nt: TGTGCCAGCAGCCGCCTAGCTAGCACAGATACGCAGTATTTT
cdr3_aa: CASSRLASTDTQYF

v_call: TRBV19
clone_size: NA
d_call: NA
j_call: TRBJ2-1
cdr3_nt: TGTGCCAGTAGTATTAGGGGTCTCCTGGCCTTCAATGAGCAGTTCTTC
cdr3_aa: CASSIRGLLAFNEQFF

v_call: TRBV5-1
clone_size: NA
d_call: NA
j_call: TRBJ1-6
cdr3_nt: TGCGCCAGCAGCTTTACAGGGACCAGCTCCTATAATTCACCCCTCCACTTT
cdr3_aa: CASSFTGTSSYNSPLHF

v_call: TRBV18
clone_size: NA
d_call: TRBD1
j_call: TRBJ1-1
cdr3_nt: TGTGCCAGCTCACCGGGACAGGGCGGCATGAACACTGAAGCTTTCTTT
cdr3_aa: CASSPGQGGMNTEAFF

v_call: TRBV30
clone_size: NA
d_call: NA
j_call: TRBJ2-1
cdr3_nt: TGTGCCTGGAGTGATTTAGGGGGGGGTTACAATGAGCAGTTCTTC
cdr3_aa: CAWSDLGGGYNEQFF

v_call: TRBV19
clone_size: NA
d_call: NA
j_call: TRBJ1-4
cdr3_nt: TGTGCCAGTATTGACAGGACCGGGGCCCGCGAAAAACTGTTTTTT
cdr3_aa: CASIDRTGAREKLFF

v_call: TRBV13
clone_size: NA
d_call: NA
j_call: TRBJ2-5
cdr3_nt: TGTGCCAGCAGGAGGGTGATGGCCCAAACCGAGACCCAGTACTTC
cdr3_aa: CASRRVMAQTETQYF

v_call: TRBV5-1
clone_size: NA
d_call: NA
j_call: TRBJ2-1
cdr3_nt: TGCGCCAGCAGCTTGGGGGAGCAGGGTGAGCAGTTCTTC
cdr3_aa: CASSLGEQGEQFF

v_call: TRBV6-6
clone_size: NA
d_call: NA
j_call: TRBJ1-3
cdr3_nt: TGTGCCAGCCTCCCGGGGCAGGGCGTTTGGGACACCATATATTTT
cdr3_aa: CASLPGQGVWDTIYF

v_call: TRBV7-2
clone_size: NA
d_call: TRBD2
j_call: TRBJ2-2
cdr3_nt: TGTGCCAGCAGAAAGGGGGGACTAGGAGATACCGGGGAGCTGTTTTTT
cdr3_aa: CASRKGGLGDTGELFF

v_call: TRBV7-9
clone_size: NA
d_call: NA
j_call: TRBJ2-3
cdr3_nt: TGTGCCAGCCATTCGGACAGACCCACAGATACGCAGTATTTT
cdr3_aa: CASHSDRPTDTQYF

v_call: TRBV27
clone_size: NA
d_call: TRBD2
j_call: TRBJ2-7
cdr3_nt: TGTGCCACCGGACTAGGAGGGGCAGAAGGCTCCTACGAGCAGTACTTC
cdr3_aa: CATGLGGAEGSYEQYF

v_call: TRBV6-1
clone_size: NA
d_call: NA
j_call: TRBJ1-4
cdr3_nt: TGTGCCAGCAGTGGGGCGGCGCGCCGGGAAAAACTGTTTTTT
cdr3_aa: CASSGAARREKLFF

v_call: TRBV5-4
clone_size: NA
d_call: NA
j_call: TRBJ1-1
cdr3_nt: TGTGCCAGCAGCTCGGCCCTCCAGCGAGCTTTCTTT
cdr3_aa: CASSSALQRAFF

v_call: TRBV2
clone_size: NA
d_call: NA
j_call: TRBJ1-1
cdr3_nt: TGTGCCAGCACCCTAGGACAACGAAGGGAAGCTTTCTTT
cdr3_aa: CASTLGQRREAFF

v_call: TRBV5-1
clone_size: NA
d_call: NA
j_call: TRBJ2-3
cdr3_nt: TGCGCCAGCAGCTTCGACAGCTTCTCGGATACGCAGTATTTT
cdr3_aa: CASSFDSFSDTQYF

v_call: TRBV28
clone_size: NA
d_call: TRBD1
j_call: TRBJ1-5
cdr3_nt: TGTGCCAGCAGTGGACAGGGGCGGAATCAGCCCCAGCATTTT
cdr3_aa: CASSGQGRNQPQHF

v_call: TRBV6-1
clone_size: NA
d_call: NA
j_call: TRBJ1-2
cdr3_nt: TGTGCCAGCAGTCGTGCAGACTTGACCTTTTTCTTC
cdr3_aa: CASSRADLTFFF